Here is one T cell receptor beta chain with its context. In this sample, this clonotype turned up a few times. This clone's antigen is unknown. Nothing much larger sits one base from this clone, and base qualities are not available. The donors were roughly 39 Caucasian individuals from Russia, aged about 6 to 100 years, who were systemically healthy. Approximately 10 milliliters of peripheral blood were collected from each donor into EDTA-treated Vacutainer tubes. PBMCs were isolated by Ficoll-Paque density-gradient centrifugation, with at least 6 million obtained per sample. Trizol reagent was used to extract total RNA from the PBMCs, yielding at least 6 micrograms per sample. The percentages of naive CD45RAhigh/CD27high T cells were determined by flow cytometry on a PBMC aliquot from every donor. These data come from a study of blood T cells in healthy people across ages (dated by TCRdb to between 2015 and 2016). Regarding the research as a whole: In model experiments, template switching captured roughly one uniquely barcoded TCR beta cDNA molecule for every two T cells. Age-related changes in TCR beta repertoire diversity were measured in the study by deep sequencing normalized with unique cDNA molecular identifiers. Donors were grouped into four age groups: young (average roughly 17 years), middle-aged (39), aged (approximately 58) and long-lived (approximately 75). To avoid experimental bias, donors of different ages were randomly spread across the sequencing lanes. The study analyzed two additional independent replicas of 1 million unique cDNA reads from the same blood draw for two donors, one aged 18 to 29 and one aged 80 or older. Results the study describes overall, beyond this receptor: The percentage of naive T cells measured by flow cytometry correlated strongly with observed TCR beta diversity. Compared with the aged group, the long-lived group had more naive CD4+ T cells, fewer expanded clones and increased TCR diversity, suggesting age selection. Because donor CMV infection status was unknown, age-related changes in expanded clonotypes were potentially confounded. Observed TCR beta diversity per million T cells fell roughly linearly with age, and a significant reduction was already apparent by age roughly 40. Total diversity estimates from one million sequenced T cells were considered lower bounds and underestimates. Conclusive comparison of naive and antigen-experienced compartments was prevented by the profiling of bulk unsorted PBMCs.

Looking up the germline V gene yields CDR1 SGHTA and CDR2 FQGNSA. V is cut back by 6 bases and J by 8 bases, with 6 bases in the junction unmatched. There are 14 amino acids in the CDR3, from cysteine to phenylalanine inclusive. Only CDR3 DNA remains: 42 bases, in frame from the first base. Preparation of the library involved 5' RACE. The sequencing machine was an Illumina HiSeq 2500. A second roughly 6 to 12 cycle PCR used a sample-barcoded 5' primer and a J-beta primer mix. A template-switch 5' adaptor carrying 12 random nucleotides introduced a unique molecular identifier onto each TCR beta cDNA molecule. At least 3 million CDR3-containing paired-end reads were obtained from each sample. First-strand cDNA was synthesized from all RNA with the Mint cDNA synthesis kit, primed by a TRBC-specific oligonucleotide. Following uracil-DNA glycosylase treatment, a first 18-cycle PCR with universal primers M1SS and BC2_uni_R was performed on all cDNA. The paper's data handling went like this. Normalization of each sample was performed by random selection of 1 million high-quality reads, each carrying a distinct molecular identifier. Reads sharing molecular identifiers were discarded rather than binned into consensus sequences. CDR3 identification, clonotype clustering and error correction used MiTCR with a Q25 quality threshold and the strictest error-elimination algorithm. A nonparametric unseen species model with Euler transformation was used to estimate a lower bound on total TCR beta diversity. TCRdb reanalyzed the raw reads on its own, using fastp at Q25 for trimming and MiXCR for clone calling, and kept in-frame beta chains. Each record represents a unique CDR3 protein, reported with the most common genes and DNA among its rows. TCRdb, rather than the study authors, made the V and J calls. The sample includes more than 650,000 distinct CDR3 sequences, with about a fifth observed a single time. About 22% of the sample is in the top ten clones.

The clonotype was recovered from a man aged 65-85 years in good health. The sequence is built from TRBV7-2 and TRBJ2-2; 10 bases in the junction line up with TRBD1. The specimen sequenced was blood. Here the CDR3 is given as CASRYRQGAGELFF. The DNA sequence is TGTGCCAGCAGATACCGACAGGGGGCGGGGGAGCTGTTTTTT.